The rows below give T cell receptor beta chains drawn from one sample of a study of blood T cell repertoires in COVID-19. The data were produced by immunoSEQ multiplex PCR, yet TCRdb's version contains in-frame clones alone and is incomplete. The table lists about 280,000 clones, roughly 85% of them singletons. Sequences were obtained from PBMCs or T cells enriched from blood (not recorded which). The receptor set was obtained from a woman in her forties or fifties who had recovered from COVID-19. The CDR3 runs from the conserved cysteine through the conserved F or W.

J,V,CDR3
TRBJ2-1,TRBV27,CASTDTGWGNEQFF
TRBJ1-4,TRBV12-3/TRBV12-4,CASSGGWFQDPFF
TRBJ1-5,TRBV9,CASSAGERIQPQHF
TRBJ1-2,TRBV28,CAGGGGYYGYTF
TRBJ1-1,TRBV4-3,CASSQGQGATEAFF
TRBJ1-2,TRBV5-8,CASSRRDGYTF
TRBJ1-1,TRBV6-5,CASSRYRGNTEAFF
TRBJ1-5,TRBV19,CASTRNNQPQHF
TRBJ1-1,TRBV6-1,CASSEAWSYEGQMNTEAFF
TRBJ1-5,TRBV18,CASSTYTGENQPQHF
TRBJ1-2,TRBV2,CASSEVRGGRGYTF
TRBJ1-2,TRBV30,CAWSVRVNGYTF
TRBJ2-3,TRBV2,CASSGTSRTDTQYF
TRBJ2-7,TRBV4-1,CASRQGQGARDEQYF
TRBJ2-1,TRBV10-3,CAIKEREGYNEQFF
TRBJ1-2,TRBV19,CASSPYYTGGDGYTF
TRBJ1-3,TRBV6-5,CASSPRVGNTIYF
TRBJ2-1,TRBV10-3,CAIGGADTYNEQFF
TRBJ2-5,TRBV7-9,CASSLEPGTETQYF
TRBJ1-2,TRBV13,CASSLGTGDYGYTF
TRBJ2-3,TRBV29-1,CSIGERGSTDTQYF
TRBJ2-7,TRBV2,CASSLSGPSGEQYF
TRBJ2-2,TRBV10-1,CASSPASGQGNTGELFF
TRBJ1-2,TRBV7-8,CASSTQDRGHGYTF
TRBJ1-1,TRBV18,CASSPNVGSTEAFF
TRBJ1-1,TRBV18,CASSPETGGLTEAFF
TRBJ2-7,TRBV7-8,CASSLSRTSGMYEQYF
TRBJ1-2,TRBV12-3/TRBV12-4,CASSDRWGEGYTF
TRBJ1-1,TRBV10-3,CAIGRGRDVSEAFF
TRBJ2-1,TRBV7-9,CASSLVATTYNEQFF
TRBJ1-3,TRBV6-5,CASSYDAGGGNTIYF
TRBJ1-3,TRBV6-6,CASSYPRDRRNTIYF
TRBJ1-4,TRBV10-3,CAIKGATNEKLFF
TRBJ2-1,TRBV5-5,CASNPTGFNEQFF
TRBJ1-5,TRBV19,CASSIRGDQPQHF
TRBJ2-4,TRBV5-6,CASSRPGQGAVGYIQYF
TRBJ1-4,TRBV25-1,CASISDSSREKLFF
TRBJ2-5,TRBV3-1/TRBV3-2,CASSQDPGGQETQYF
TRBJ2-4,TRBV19,CASSKDSFRNIQYF
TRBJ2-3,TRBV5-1,CASSQLTGLPTDTQYF
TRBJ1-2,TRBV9,CASSVGVDYGYTF
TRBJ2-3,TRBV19,CASSTTGTDTQYF
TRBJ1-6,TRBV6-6,CASSNSTGVSLGSSYNSPLHF
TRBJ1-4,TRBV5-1,CASSPGTGQHLGKLFF
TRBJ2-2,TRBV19,CASKGQSTGELFF